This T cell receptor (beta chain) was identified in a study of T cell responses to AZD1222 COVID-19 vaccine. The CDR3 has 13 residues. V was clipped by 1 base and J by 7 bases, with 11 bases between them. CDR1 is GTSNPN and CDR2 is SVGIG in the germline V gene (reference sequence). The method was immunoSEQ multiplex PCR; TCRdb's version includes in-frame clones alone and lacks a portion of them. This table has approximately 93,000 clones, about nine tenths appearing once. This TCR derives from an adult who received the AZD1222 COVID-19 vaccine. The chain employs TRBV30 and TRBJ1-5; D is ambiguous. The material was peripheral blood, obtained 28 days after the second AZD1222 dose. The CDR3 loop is CAWSAGPKQPQHF. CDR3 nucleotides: TGTGCCTGGAGTGCTGGACCCAAGCAGCCCCAGCATTTT.